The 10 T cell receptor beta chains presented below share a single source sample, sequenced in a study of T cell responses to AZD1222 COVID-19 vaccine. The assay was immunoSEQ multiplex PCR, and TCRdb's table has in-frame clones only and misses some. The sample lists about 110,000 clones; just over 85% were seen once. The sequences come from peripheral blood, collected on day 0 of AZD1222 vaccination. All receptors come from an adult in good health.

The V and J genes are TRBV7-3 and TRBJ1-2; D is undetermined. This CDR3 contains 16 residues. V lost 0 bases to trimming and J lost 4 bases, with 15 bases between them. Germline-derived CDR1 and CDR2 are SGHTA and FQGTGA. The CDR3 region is CASSLTGSISIYGYTF. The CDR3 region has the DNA TGTGCCAGCAGCTTAACAGGGAGTATATCTATCTATGGCTACACCTTC.

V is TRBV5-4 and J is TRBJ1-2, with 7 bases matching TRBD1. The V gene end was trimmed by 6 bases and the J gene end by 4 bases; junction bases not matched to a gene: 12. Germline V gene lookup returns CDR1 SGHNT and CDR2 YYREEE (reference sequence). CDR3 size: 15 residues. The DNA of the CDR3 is TGTGCCAGCACCTCCCTCAGGGGGGTGGGCTATGGCTACACCTTC. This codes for CASTSLRGVGYGYTF.

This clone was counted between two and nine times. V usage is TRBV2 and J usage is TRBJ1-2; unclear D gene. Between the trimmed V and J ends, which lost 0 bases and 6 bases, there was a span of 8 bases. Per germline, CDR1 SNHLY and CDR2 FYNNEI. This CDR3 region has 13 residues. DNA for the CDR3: TGTGCCAGCAGTGAAGCAGGGAGAAATGGCTACACCTTC. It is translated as CASSEAGRNGYTF.

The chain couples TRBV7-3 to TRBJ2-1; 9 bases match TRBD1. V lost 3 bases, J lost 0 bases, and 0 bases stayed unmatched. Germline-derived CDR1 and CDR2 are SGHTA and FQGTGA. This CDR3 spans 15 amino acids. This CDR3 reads CASSLTGGSYNEQFF. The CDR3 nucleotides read TGTGCCAGCAGCTTGACAGGGGGCTCCTACAATGAGCAGTTCTTC.

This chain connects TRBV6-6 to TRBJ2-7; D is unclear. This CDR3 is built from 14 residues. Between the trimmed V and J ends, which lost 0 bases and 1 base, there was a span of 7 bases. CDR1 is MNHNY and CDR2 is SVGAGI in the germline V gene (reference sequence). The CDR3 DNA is TGTGCCAGCAGTTACTCCGACGGGTCCTACGAGCAGTACTTC. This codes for CASSYSDGSYEQYF.

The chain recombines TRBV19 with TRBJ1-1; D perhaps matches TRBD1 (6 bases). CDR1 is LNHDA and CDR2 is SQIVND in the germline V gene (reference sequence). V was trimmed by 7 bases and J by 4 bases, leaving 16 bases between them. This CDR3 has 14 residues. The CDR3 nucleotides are TGTGCCAGTACCATGGGGGGCCGGGGCACTGAAGCTTTCTTT. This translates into CASTMGGRGTEAFF.

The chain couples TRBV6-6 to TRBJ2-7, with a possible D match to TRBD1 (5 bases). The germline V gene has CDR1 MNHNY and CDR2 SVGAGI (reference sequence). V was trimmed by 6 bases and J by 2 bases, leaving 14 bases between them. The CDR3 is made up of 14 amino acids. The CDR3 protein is CASRGALDTYEQYF. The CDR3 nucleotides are TGTGCCAGCAGAGGGGCCTTGGATACCTACGAGCAGTACTTC.

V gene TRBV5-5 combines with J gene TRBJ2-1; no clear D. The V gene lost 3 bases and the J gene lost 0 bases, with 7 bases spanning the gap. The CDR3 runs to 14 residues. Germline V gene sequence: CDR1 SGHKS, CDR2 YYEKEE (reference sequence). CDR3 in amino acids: CASSWGYSYNEQFF. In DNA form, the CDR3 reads TGTGCCAGCAGCTGGGGTTACTCCTACAATGAGCAGTTCTTC.

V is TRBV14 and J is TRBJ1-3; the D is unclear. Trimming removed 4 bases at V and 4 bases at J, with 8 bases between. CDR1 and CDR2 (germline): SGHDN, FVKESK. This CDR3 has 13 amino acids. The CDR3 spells CASSRTRGNTIYF. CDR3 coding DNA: TGTGCCAGCAGCCGTACCCGGGGAAACACCATATATTTT.

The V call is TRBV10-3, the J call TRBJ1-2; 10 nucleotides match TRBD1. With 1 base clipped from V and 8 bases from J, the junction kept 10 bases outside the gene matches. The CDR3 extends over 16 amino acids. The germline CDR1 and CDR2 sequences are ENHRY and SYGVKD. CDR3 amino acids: CAISEYGTGVSSGYTF. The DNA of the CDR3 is TGTGCCATCAGTGAGTACGGGACAGGGGTGTCCTCGGGCTACACCTTC.